This TCR beta chain was profiled in a study of post-analysis software for immune sequencing data. Study-wide background: Included courses were relapsing-remitting and secondary progressive multiple sclerosis; progressive-relapsing multiple sclerosis was also included.

With regard to this clonotype: Its specificity is unknown.

Prepared libraries of TCR beta cDNA carried unique molecular identifiers. Roughly 500,000 cDNA molecules were recovered from an input of about 0.9 to 10 million T cells. TCRdb processed the PCR reads anew with MiXCR; each CDR3 protein has one entry. This repertoire shows roughly 620,000 distinct CDR3 sequences, roughly two fifths found once; its top ten account for 1.5% to 2%. Study-level results: By F measure, samples from a shared preparation batch strongly co-clustered. Among multiple sclerosis patients, normalized Chao1 diversity was significantly below that of controls. The study found TRBV5-6, TRBV5-1 and TRBV20-1 among roughly 5 TRBV segments more frequent in patients than controls.

J lost 4 bases, V lost 3 bases, and 23 bases had no gene match. Per germline, CDR1 SEHNR and CDR2 FQNEAQ (reference sequence). The CDR3 spans 20 residues. Source material: blood. The chain recombines TRBV7-9 with TRBJ2-7; the match to TRBD1 covers 8 bases. The clonotype originates from a girl aged 5-17 years with multiple sclerosis. In DNA form, the CDR3 reads TGTGCCAGCAGCTTGCTTGGGACAGGAAAAACGCCGGGAGTGTCTTACGAGCAGTACTTC. It translates to CASSLLGTGKTPGVSYEQYF. Complete variable domain (other parts from reference TRBV7-9 and TRBJ2-7): DTGVSQNPRHKITKRGQNVTFRCDPISEHNRLYWYRQTLGQGPEFLTYFQNEAQLEKSRLLSDRFSAERPKGSFSTLEIQRTEQGDSAMYLCASSLLGTGKTPGVSYEQYFGPGTRLTVT.